This T cell receptor (beta chain) was captured in a study of T cell responses to AZD1222 COVID-19 vaccine. Trimming shortened V by 3 bases and J by 3 bases, and 9 bases separated the two germline ends. The CDR3 contains 13 residues. Germline lookup yields CDR1 MNHEY and CDR2 SMNVEV (reference sequence). Only in-frame clones appear in the TCRdb table, and some are missing; sequencing was by immunoSEQ multiplex PCR. The repertoire consists of under 200,000 clones, with 80% to 90% occurring once and the leading ten covering approximately 2.7%. This receptor was taken from an adult in good health. Sequenced here: peripheral blood, sampled on day 0 of MenACWY control vaccination. The V gene is TRBV27, the J gene TRBJ2-7; TRBD1 might be the D (6 bases). The CDR3 nucleotides read TGTGCCAGCAGTTTTGGACAGTTCTACGAGCAGTACTTC. Protein: CASSFGQFYEQYF.